Sequencing of this T cell receptor beta chain was carried out in a study of technical replicates of blood from several donors. Data came from immunoSEQ multiplex PCR; TCRdb stores just in-frame clones and leaves some out. The sample holds some 57,000 clones, just under 90% seen once. Per germline, CDR1 SGHTA and CDR2 FQGTGA. The CDR3 sequence is 16 residues long. The V and J ends lost 3 bases and 0 bases respectively, with 11 bases between them. The rearrangement joins TRBV7-3 to TRBJ2-2; D gene ambiguous. The sequence was obtained from a human donor in good health. Some clones in this sample may be carry-over from other donors' samples. The sequenced material came from PBMCs. Here the CDR3 reads CASSFRAFANTGELFF. In nucleotides, the CDR3 is TGTGCCAGCAGCTTCAGAGCGTTCGCGAACACCGGGGAGCTGTTTTTT.